These 21 T cell receptor beta chains were all obtained from the same sample, sequenced in a study of shared clonotypes between healthy human individuals. Clones were read by immunoSEQ multiplex PCR, and TCRdb kept only the in-frame ones, dropping some. The sample shows 1.5 million to 2.5 million clones, roughly 94% of them seen only once. It was CD45RO-negative cells, positively selected for CCR7, that made up naive CD8 cells, with terminally differentiated effector memory CD45RA+ cells excluded. The material sequenced was naive CD8+ T cells sorted from blood. These receptors came from a young man in good health.

The rearrangement joins TRBV6-5 to TRBJ2-7; D is possibly TRBD2 (6 bases). The CDR3 length is 11 residues. Trimming removed 10 bases from V and 4 bases from J, with 11 bases in between. The V gene's germline CDR1 is MNHEY and CDR2 SVGAGI. The chain's CDR3 is CATMGGYEQYF. As DNA, the CDR3 is TGTGCCACAATGGGGGGTTACGAGCAGTACTTC.

The gene calls are TRBV19 and TRBJ2-5; 10 bases line up with TRBD1. The J segment lost 5 bases and the V segment lost 10 bases, leaving 13 bases of the junction unmatched. Germline CDR1 reads LNHDA; CDR2 reads SQIVND (reference sequence). The length of the CDR3 is 15 residues. Here the CDR3 DNA reads TGTGCCACCAAAGACCTGACAGGGGGCGAGGAGACCCAGTACTTC. This translates into CATKDLTGGEETQYF.

This clone was seen just once. The V and J genes are TRBV4-3 and TRBJ2-7, with TRBD2 matching over 10 bases. The CDR3 is made up of 16 amino acids. The germline gives CDR1 LGHNA, CDR2 YSLEER. The V and J ends lost 0 bases and 3 bases, in that order; junction bases with no gene match: 5. CDR3 in amino acids: CASSQDGLADFYEQYF. CDR3 nucleotide sequence: TGCGCCAGCAGCCAAGATGGACTAGCGGACTTCTACGAGCAGTACTTC.

A remark on this clone: Other DNA sequences in this specimen translate into the identical CDR3. The chain uses TRBV30 and TRBJ2-7; D is perhaps TRBD2 (6 bases). The CDR3 length is 13 residues. Trimming took off 0 bases at V and 4 bases at J, with 10 bases between the two ends. CDR1 is GTSNPN and CDR2 is SVGIG in the germline V gene (reference sequence). The CDR3 reads CAWSVGGGYEQYF. The CDR3 DNA follows: TGTGCCTGGAGTGTTGGGGGAGGATACGAGCAGTACTTC.

This clone was seen only once. The genes are TRBV27 and TRBJ2-3; 10 nucleotides agree with TRBD2. Germline CDR1 and CDR2: MNHEY and SMNVEV (reference sequence). The length of the CDR3 is 18 residues. The V and J ends lost 4 bases and 0 bases, in that order; junction bases with no gene match: 10. CDR3 DNA: TGTGCCAGCAGTTCTCTAGCGGGAGTCAGGACTAGCACAGATACGCAGTATTTT. Encoded protein: CASSSLAGVRTSTDTQYF.

Remarks on this clone: Distinct nucleotide sequences in the sample also encode this CDR3. The V gene is TRBV9, the J gene TRBJ2-7, with a possible D match to TRBD1 (5 bases). Germline V gene data show CDR1 as SGDLS and CDR2 as YYNGEE. The V end lost 2 bases, the J end lost 3 bases, and 12 bases lay between the germline ends. This CDR3 spans 14 amino acids. Written as DNA, the CDR3 is TGTGCCAGCAGCGTCGGTGGGCAGGGCTACGAGCAGTACTTC. Protein product: CASSVGGQGYEQYF.

This chain links TRBV28 with TRBJ1-5; D gene ambiguous. Germline V gene data show CDR1 as MDHEN and CDR2 as SYDVKM. V gave up 4 bases and J gave up 5 bases, with 15 bases separating them. The CDR3 contains 15 residues. The CDR3: CASSSLGNGHQPQHF. The CDR3 region has the DNA TGTGCCAGCAGTTCCCTAGGGAACGGCCATCAGCCCCAGCATTTT.

V usage is TRBV6-5 and J usage is TRBJ2-2, with D perhaps given as TRBD1 or TRBD2 (6 bases each). Germline loops: CDR1 MNHEY, CDR2 SVGAGI. V lost 3 bases, J lost 6 bases, and 11 bases lay in between. The CDR3 spans 14 residues. CDR3 protein: CASSYGGPAGELFF. CDR3 in DNA: TGTGCCAGCAGTTATGGGGGGCCGGCCGGGGAGCTGTTTTTT.

The chain carries TRBV11-2 and TRBJ2-1, with 14 positions matching TRBD2. This CDR3 has 17 amino acids. V lost 5 bases, J lost 3 bases, and 6 bases stayed unmatched. The V gene's germline CDR1 is SGHAT and CDR2 FQNNGV. The CDR3 nucleotides are TGTGCCAGCAGCCTCACGACTAGCGGGGGGGTCTACAATGAGCAGTTCTTC. Translation: CASSLTTSGGVYNEQFF.

Written as DNA, the CDR3 is TGTGCCAGTAGTATAGTGGCCGGGAATTTGAATGAGCAGTTCTTC. Its protein product is CASSIVAGNLNEQFF. The genes are TRBV19 and TRBJ2-1; the D gene is possibly TRBD2 (5 bases). CDR1 and CDR2 from the germline V gene are LNHDA and SQIVND (reference sequence). Trimming shortened V by 1 base and J by 7 bases, and 14 bases separated the two germline ends. This CDR3 is built from 15 residues.

The chain joins TRBV5-6 to TRBJ1-5, with 7 bases aligning to TRBD1. The ends lost 3 bases at V and 4 bases at J; junction bases unmatched: 4. Germline V gene sequence: CDR1 SGHDT, CDR2 YYEEEE. This CDR3 has 14 residues. The chain's CDR3 is CASSSTGANQPQHF. The CDR3 coding sequence is TGTGCCAGCAGCTCCACAGGGGCGAATCAGCCCCAGCATTTT.

On this clone: The sample holds other DNA sequences that translate to the same CDR3. The CDR3 is CASSLSRGNEQFF. The CDR3 bases are TGTGCCAGCAGTTTATCGAGGGGGAATGAGCAGTTCTTC. The genes are TRBV27 and TRBJ2-1, with a tentative D call TRBD1 (6 bases). Deletions cut 0 bases from V and 7 bases from J, with 7 bases between. Germline V gene sequence: CDR1 MNHEY, CDR2 SMNVEV (reference sequence). This CDR3 is 13 amino acids long.

The V call is TRBV27, the J call TRBJ2-3; 9 bases line up with TRBD2. The CDR3 is 16 amino acids. Unmatched junction bases numbered 6, after V lost 5 bases and J lost 0 bases. Germline lookup yields CDR1 MNHEY and CDR2 SMNVEV (reference sequence). This CDR3 is CASSLLAGDSTDTQYF. Here the CDR3 DNA reads TGTGCCAGCAGTCTATTAGCGGGGGACAGCACAGATACGCAGTATTTT.

The chain combines TRBV7-2 with TRBJ1-1; possibly TRBD1 for D (5 bases). V shed 6 bases and J shed 2 bases, with 19 bases lying between them. The CDR3 runs 16 residues. Germline CDR1 reads SGHTA; CDR2 reads FQGNSA. The CDR3 sequence: CASSLGGPGTNTEAFF. In DNA form, the CDR3 reads TGTGCCAGCAGTTTGGGGGGTCCGGGGACCAACACTGAAGCTTTCTTT.

This rearrangement joins TRBV19 to TRBJ2-2; D is undetermined. V lost 3 bases and J 2 bases, leaving 7 bases between the germline ends. Germline loops: CDR1 LNHDA, CDR2 SQIVND (reference sequence). The CDR3 is 14 amino acids. The CDR3 region is CASSMVFNTGELFF. In DNA, the CDR3 is TGTGCCAGTAGTATGGTTTTTAACACCGGGGAGCTGTTTTTT.

The chain uses TRBV5-6 and TRBJ2-1; D is unresolved. Trimming removed 4 bases at V and 9 bases at J, with 14 bases between. The CDR3 loop spans 13 amino acids. Per germline, CDR1 SGHDT and CDR2 YYEEEE. The CDR3 DNA reads TGTGCCAGCAGCCCACCCGACTGGAGTGAGCAGTTCTTC. Its translation is CASSPPDWSEQFF.

The chain uses TRBV27 and TRBJ2-7; TRBD2 agrees at 7 bases. With V trimmed by 3 bases and J by 0 bases, 8 bases remained unmatched. CDR1 and CDR2 from the germline V gene are MNHEY and SMNVEV (reference sequence). The CDR3 spans 16 residues. The CDR3: CASSLSSGDHSYEQYF. The CDR3 bases are TGTGCCAGCAGTTTGTCTAGCGGTGACCACTCCTACGAGCAGTACTTC.

Note on this clone: Germline is not matched at one junction end, which may reflect a read error. CDR3 nucleotides: TGTGCCAGCAGCCTAGAGCATCTAGCCTATGAAGATACGCAGTATTTT. This gives the protein CASSLEHLAYEDTQYF. The chain combines TRBV11-2 with TRBJ2-3, with D maybe TRBD2 (5 bases). The CDR3 has 16 amino acids. The germline V gene has CDR1 SGHAT and CDR2 FQNNGV.

This clone is a singleton in its sample. This chain uses TRBV6-1 with TRBJ2-7, with TRBD2 matching over 10 bases. This CDR3 region has 13 residues. Germline V gives CDR1 MNHNS, CDR2 SASEGT. The V segment lost 7 bases and the J segment 3 bases; nucleotides outside the gene matches: 3. The CDR3 DNA sequence: TGTGCCAGCACTGGACTAGCGGACTACGAGCAGTACTTC. This gives the protein CASTGLADYEQYF.

This clone was seen more than once but under ten times. The chain carries TRBV9 and TRBJ1-5; D is possibly TRBD1 (5 bases). This CDR3 spans 15 amino acids. Germline CDR1 SGDLS, CDR2 YYNGEE. V was clipped by 2 bases and J by 6 bases, with 15 bases between them. CDR3 nucleotides: TGTGCCAGCAGCGTCTCCGGGGCGCAGGGTCAGCCCCAGCATTTT. Its protein product is CASSVSGAQGQPQHF. Full variable domain (missing parts from reference TRBV9 and TRBJ1-5): DSGVTQTPKHLITATGQRVTLRCSPRSGDLSVYWYQQSLDQGLQFLIQYYNGEERAKGNILERFSAQQFPDLHSELNLSSLELGDSALYFCASSVSGAQGQPQHFGDGTRLSIL.

This chain connects TRBV7-9 to TRBJ1-1; 10 nucleotides align to TRBD1. V shed 5 bases, J shed 7 bases, and the junction held 10 bases outside the gene matches. This CDR3 is built from 15 residues. Germline CDR1 is SEHNR and CDR2 is FQNEAQ (reference sequence). This CDR3 reads CASSQVGTGDDEAFF. The CDR3 DNA reads as TGTGCCAGCAGCCAGGTCGGGACAGGGGACGATGAAGCTTTCTTT.